The 26 T cell receptor beta chains below were found in one sample sequenced in a study of breast tumors, draining lymph nodes, adjacent tissues. Axillary draining lymph nodes of breast cancer patients supplied the node samples. Each CDR3 protein gets one entry after TCRdb re-called the multiplex PCR reads with MiXCR. The top ten clones hold about 1.2% of a sample with approximately 280,000 distinct CDR3 sequences, over 25% of them seen once. The material sequenced was axillary lymph node tissue. The receptors stem from a female donor with breast cancer. Some clones in this sample may be carry-over from other donors' samples.

DNA of the CDR3: TGTGCCAGCAGGTCACTAGCGGGGGGGCATTCTGAAGAGACCCAGTACTTC. This translates into CASRSLAGGHSEETQYF. V usage is TRBV7-2 and J usage is TRBJ2-5; TRBD2 matches 13 bases. Looked up from germline, CDR1 is SGHTA and CDR2 is FQGNSA. V lost 6 bases, J lost 3 bases, and 10 bases stayed unmatched. This CDR3 spans 17 amino acids. Using reference TRBV7-2 and TRBJ2-5 for the parts outside the CDR3, the full variable domain is GAGVSQSPSNKVTEKGKDVELRCDPISGHTALYWYRQSLGQGLEFLIYFQGNSAPDKSGLPSDRFSAERTGGSVSTLTIQRTQQEDSAVYLCASRSLAGGHSEETQYFGPGTRLLVL.

This clonotype was observed a few times. This rearrangement joins TRBV5-6 to TRBJ2-1; D may be TRBD2 (6 bases). Trimming removed 2 bases from V and 0 bases from J, with 18 bases in between. Per germline, CDR1 SGHDT and CDR2 YYEEEE. This CDR3 region has 18 residues. This CDR3 is CASSFGLASRYSYNEQFF. CDR3 in DNA: TGTGCCAGCAGCTTCGGCCTAGCGTCACGATACTCCTACAATGAGCAGTTCTTC.

A note on this clonotype: It is unclear where the CDR3 begins or ends on the DNA, so no DNA is shown, and the CDR3 is as TCRdb lists it. This chain uses TRBV7-9 with TRBJ1-2; TRBD1, the D gene given by the table, was not confirmed from the DNA. CDR1 is SEHNR, CDR2 FQNEAQ, per germline (reference sequence). A total of 18 residues make up the CDR3, ends included. CDR3 region: CASSFYICLPQGMGGYTF.

Note on this clonotype: This may arise from a read error, as a much more abundant clone is one base away. The final CDR3 position lacks the conserved phenylalanine or tryptophan, pointing to a likely read error. This chain connects TRBV11-3 to TRBJ2-7; 9 bases fit TRBD1. This CDR3 comprises 14 residues. V shed 5 bases, J shed 2 bases, and the junction held 4 bases outside the gene matches. Germline assignment: CDR1 SGHNT and CDR2 YENEEA. The CDR3 region is CASSPWDRAYEQYS. For the CDR3, the DNA is TGTGCCAGCAGCCCATGGGACAGGGCCTACGAGCAGTACTCC.

Remarks on this clonotype: A clone one base away is much larger, so this may be a read error. Without the conserved terminal phenylalanine or tryptophan, this CDR3 likely stems from a read error. V and J are TRBV6-5 and TRBJ2-1, with D possibly being TRBD1 (7 bases). Germline lookup yields CDR1 MNHEY and CDR2 SVGAGI. The CDR3 runs 15 residues. V was shortened by 10 bases and J by 2 bases, with 18 bases between the two germline ends. The CDR3 protein is CAISRGGTAYNEQFL. Here the CDR3 DNA reads TGTGCCATTTCTAGAGGGGGGACAGCCTACAATGAGCAGTTCCTC.

This clonotype was counted between two and nine times. This may come from a read error, since a much larger clone is one base off. The genes are TRBV20-1 and TRBJ1-3; TRBD1 is a possible D gene (5 bases). Germline values: CDR1 DFQATT, CDR2 SNEGSKA (reference sequence). This CDR3 comprises 14 residues. Trimming took 5 bases from V and 9 from J, leaving 20 bases between them. CDR3 amino acids: CSADPGGVDATIYF. The CDR3 region has the DNA TGCAGTGCTGACCCCGGGGGGGTCGACGCCACCATATATTTT.

In its sample, this clonotype was seen many times. J is TRBJ1-5 and V is TRBV19, with D perhaps matching TRBD1 (5 bases). V was trimmed by 7 bases and J by 1 base, leaving 14 bases between them. Germline assignment: CDR1 LNHDA and CDR2 SQIVND (reference sequence). The CDR3 has 15 residues. The CDR3 coding sequence is TGTGCCAGTATGTCCCAGGGAGGAAGCAATCAGCCCCAGCATTTT. Its translation is CASMSQGGSNQPQHF.

This clonotype showed up just a few times. A read error is possible here, since a much larger clone lies one base away. The conserved phenylalanine or tryptophan is not found at the CDR3 terminus, so this likely reflects a read error. The DNA is omitted, as the CDR3 cannot be located on it reliably, and the CDR3 follows TCRdb's listing. This chain uses TRBV9 with TRBJ2-7; no check of the table's D call, TRBD1, against the DNA was made. With termini counted, the CDR3 has 13 amino acids. The germline gives CDR1 SGDLS, CDR2 YYNGEE. CDR3 protein: CASSETYRGEKYS.

This clonotype was seen only a few times. The chain carries TRBV28 and TRBJ1-3; D is ambiguous. CDR3 length equals 13 residues. The ends were cut back, 3 bases at V and 1 base at J, with 4 bases in the middle. Per germline, CDR1 MDHEN and CDR2 SYDVKM. The CDR3 loop is CASSFLSGNTIYF. The CDR3 bases are TGTGCCAGCAGTTTTTTATCTGGAAACACCATATATTTT.

The table lists this clonotype with many counts. This chain links TRBV19 with TRBJ2-1; weak D call: TRBD2 (6 bases). Trimming stripped 3 bases from V and 6 bases from J, with 9 bases between. Germline CDR1 is LNHDA and CDR2 is SQIVND (reference sequence). The CDR3 spans 13 residues. The CDR3 DNA follows: TGTGCCAGTAGTATGCTGGGGGGCAATGAGCAGTTCTTC. This sequence encodes CASSMLGGNEQFF.

This clonotype was detected many times. The rearrangement links TRBV4-2 to TRBJ2-7; no clear D gene. Germline V gene lookup returns CDR1 LGHNA and CDR2 YNFKEQ. The CDR3 length is 15 residues. Trimming pared 0 bases from V and 0 bases from J, leaving 9 bases between. CDR3 coding DNA: TGTGCCAGCAGCCAAGATGAGGAGCGCTCCTACGAGCAGTACTTC. Its protein is CASSQDEERSYEQYF.

As for this clonotype: The junction departs from germline at one end; a sequencing error may be responsible. The rearrangement joins TRBV4-2 to TRBJ2-1, with TRBD2 identical over 9 bases. Germline V gene data show CDR1 as LGHNA and CDR2 as YNFKEQ. The CDR3 runs to 17 residues. CDR3 sequence: CASSQGVPAGGQSTQLF. For the CDR3, the DNA is TGTGCCAGCAGCCAGGGCGTACCTGCGGGAGGGCAGTCTACGCAGCTCTTC.

This clonotype has at least ten counts. This chain joins TRBV10-1 and TRBJ2-1; TRBD1 matches at 9 bases. J gave up 9 bases and V 2 bases, and 11 bases lay outside the gene matches. Germline loops: CDR1 WNHNN, CDR2 SYGVQD (reference sequence). The CDR3 length is 16 residues. In DNA form, the CDR3 reads TGCGCCAGCAGTGAGAGTAGGGGACAGGGTCGGGCTGAGCAGTTCTTC. This codes for CASSESRGQGRAEQFF.

This clonotype has at least ten counts. This chain links TRBV5-1 with TRBJ2-2; D is unclear. The CDR3 runs 14 residues. Trimming took off 0 bases at V and 1 base at J, with 4 bases between the two ends. Germline CDR1 SGHRS, CDR2 YFSETQ. The CDR3 sequence: CASSLVQNTGELFF. The CDR3 coding sequence is TGCGCCAGCAGCTTGGTACAGAACACCGGGGAGCTGTTTTTT.

This clonotype has a single count. At one boundary the junction diverges from the germline segment, which might be a read error. The genes are TRBV5-1 and TRBJ2-5; tentative D call: TRBD2 (6 bases). This CDR3 is 16 amino acids long. Germline lookup yields CDR1 SGHRS and CDR2 YFSETQ. Here the CDR3 reads CASSQHTGTGHETHYF. CDR3 DNA: TGCGCCAGCAGCCAACACACCGGGACTGGGCATGAGACCCATTACTTC.

The sample holds many counts of this clonotype. The chain carries TRBV7-9 and TRBJ2-2; 8 bases match TRBD1. Germline CDR1 reads SEHNR; CDR2 reads FQNEAQ (reference sequence). Losses at the gene ends were 5 bases for V and 4 bases for J; bases not matched to a gene: 6. This CDR3 spans 15 amino acids. The CDR3 reads CASSRQGYSTGELFF. The CDR3 DNA follows: TGTGCCAGCAGCCGACAGGGGTATTCCACCGGGGAGCTGTTTTTT.

This clonotype was seen a handful of times. CDR3 coding DNA: TGTGCCAGCATACCGTTCGCCGGGGAGCTGTTTTTT. This gives the protein CASIPFAGELFF. The chain uses TRBV6-1 and TRBJ2-2; D is undetermined. Germline V lookup: CDR1 MNHNS, CDR2 SASEGT. The ends were cut back, 7 bases at V and 6 bases at J, with 9 bases in the middle. CDR3 length: 12 amino acids.

Ten or more counts support this clonotype. For the CDR3, the DNA is TGCAGTGCCCCGCCGGGACAGGGGCAATGGGAGCAGTTCTTC. Its protein is CSAPPGQGQWEQFF. The chain employs TRBV20-1 and TRBJ2-1, with 10 bases matching TRBD1. V lost 6 bases, J lost 10 bases, and 12 bases stayed unmatched. Germline V gives CDR1 DFQATT, CDR2 SNEGSKA (reference sequence). The CDR3 totals 14 residues.

Turning to this clonotype: This may be a read error, as it is one base from a much larger clone. Because it lacks the conserved phenylalanine or tryptophan at the end, this CDR3 is likely a read error. The CDR3 reads CATRRPGGDEQFL. Written as DNA, the CDR3 is TGTGCCACCAGGCGTCCTGGTGGGGATGAGCAGTTCCTC. V is TRBV15 and J is TRBJ2-7; D not resolved. The DNA end lines up better with TRBJ2-1; the J call may be wrong. The CDR3 is 13 amino acids. CDR1 is LNHNV, CDR2 YYDKDF, per germline (reference sequence).

This clonotype was detected once. Possible read error: a much larger clone is one base away. This sequence joins TRBV9 and TRBJ2-7; TRBD2 matches 13 bases. Germline CDR1 and CDR2: SGDLS and YYNGEE. There are 15 residues in the CDR3. CDR3: CASNEGLAGTYEQHF. CDR3 coding DNA: TGTGCCAGCAACGAGGGACTAGCGGGGACCTACGAGCAGCACTTC.

The V call is TRBV12-3 or TRBV12-4, the J call TRBJ1-6, with D possibly being TRBD1 (5 bases). CDR3 length: 15 residues. Trimming stripped 6 bases from V and 6 bases from J, with 15 bases between. The CDR3 DNA reads TGTGCCAGCAGCCAGGGTGGGCAGGGTAATTCACCCCTCCACTTT. Encoded protein: CASSQGGQGNSPLHF.

Of note for this clonotype: A much larger clone differs from this one at a single base, so this may be a read error. This chain links TRBV20-1 with TRBJ2-3; the D gene is possibly TRBD2 (7 bases). Germline V lookup: CDR1 DFQATT, CDR2 SNEGSKA (reference sequence). The CDR3 runs 14 residues. V dropped 3 bases and J dropped 8 bases, with 18 bases sitting between them. Here the CDR3 reads CSASSRGGAATQYF. CDR3 nucleotides: TGCAGTGCTAGCAGTAGGGGGGGCGCAGCTACGCAGTATTTT.

The J gene is TRBJ2-7, the V gene TRBV20-1; D is possibly TRBD1 or TRBD2 (5 bases each). CDR1 and CDR2 from the germline V gene are DFQATT and SNEGSKA (reference sequence). The CDR3 spans 14 residues. V was cut by 0 bases and J by 0 bases, with 9 bases left in between. Here the CDR3 DNA reads TGCAGTGCTAGAGATTCAGGGAGCTCCTACGAGCAGTACTTC. Protein: CSARDSGSSYEQYF.

There are many counts of this clonotype. The rearrangement links TRBV7-3 to TRBJ2-5; 12 nucleotides align to TRBD2. Germline V CDR1 and CDR2: SGHTA, FQGTGA. The CDR3 has 16 amino acids. J gave up 2 bases and V 5 bases, and 6 bases lay outside the gene matches. CDR3 DNA: TGTGCCAGCAGCCCCAATGGACTAGCGGGACAAGAGACCCAGTACTTC. This sequence encodes CASSPNGLAGQETQYF.

In its sample, this clonotype was seen many times. The CDR3 nucleotides read TGTGCCAGCAGCCAAGTGTCTGGGGCCAACGTCCTGACTTTC. Protein sequence: CASSQVSGANVLTF. The V gene is TRBV3-1, the J gene TRBJ2-6; D not resolved. Between the trimmed V and J ends, which lost 1 base and 1 base, there was a span of 2 bases. This CDR3 has 14 amino acids. Germline-derived CDR1 and CDR2 are LGHDT and YNNKEL (reference sequence).

The chain couples TRBV5-5 to TRBJ2-7, with 7 bases that match TRBD1. This CDR3 region has 16 residues. Germline V CDR1 and CDR2: SGHKS, YYEKEE (reference sequence). Trimming cost V 1 base and J 0 bases; bases outside gene matches: 7. This chain's CDR3 is CASSLQGDILSYEQYF. The DNA of the CDR3 is TGTGCCAGCAGCTTGCAGGGGGACATTCTCTCCTACGAGCAGTACTTC.